One and the same sample provided the 21 T cell receptor beta chains below, sequenced in a study of blood T cells in healthy people across ages. Primed by a sample-barcoded 5' primer and a J-beta primer mix, a second PCR proceeded for 7 to 11 cycles. TCRdb reprocessed the 5' RACE reads with MiXCR, giving one entry per CDR3 protein. This sample has approximately 780,000 distinct CDR3 sequences; 25% to 30% occur once, and the top ten carry around 2.9%. The same sample was also used in a study of T cells of mothers and their children.

The specimen was blood. The receptor set was obtained from a boy aged 5 to 17 in good health.

The chain employs TRBV20-1 and TRBJ2-5; 10 nucleotides line up with TRBD1. V was pared by 0 bases and J by 8 bases, with 9 bases of the junction left unmatched. The CDR3 contains 15 residues. CDR1 and CDR2 (germline): DFQATT, SNEGSKA (reference sequence). The CDR3 spells CSARDGDRGWETQYF. CDR3 nucleotide sequence: TGCAGTGCTAGAGATGGGGACAGGGGATGGGAAACCCAGTACTTC.

This clonotype was seen only a few times. CDR3 in DNA: TGTGCCACCGGGAGGAACCATCGGGACACTGAAGCTTTCTTT. Amino acids: CATGRNHRDTEAFF. The chain links TRBV27 to TRBJ1-1; D gene unclear. CDR3 length equals 14 residues. Germline CDR1 and CDR2: MNHEY and SMNVEV (reference sequence). The V end lost 10 bases, the J end lost 3 bases, and 18 bases lay between the germline ends.

This clonotype was counted only a few times. The chain links TRBV28 to TRBJ2-2; D gene uncertain. Germline values: CDR1 MDHEN, CDR2 SYDVKM. V was clipped by 8 bases and J by 3 bases, with 13 bases between them. This CDR3 region has 14 residues. This chain's CDR3 is CASPSKGYTGELFF. The CDR3 nucleotides are TGTGCCAGCCCTTCGAAGGGCTACACCGGGGAGCTGTTTTTT.

This chain uses TRBV13 with TRBJ2-5; 10 bases align to TRBD1. Germline CDR1 is PRHDT and CDR2 is FYEKMQ (reference sequence). The V and J ends lost 0 bases and 1 base, in that order; junction bases with no gene match: 5. CDR3 length: 17 amino acids. The CDR3 loop reads CASSLGQGTGAQETQYF. CDR3 nucleotide sequence: TGTGCCAGCAGCTTAGGCCAAGGGACAGGGGCCCAAGAGACCCAGTACTTC. The entire variable domain, with the rest obtained from reference TRBV13 and TRBJ2-5, is as follows: AAGVIQSPRHLIKEKRETATLKCYPIPRHDTVYWYQQGPGQDPQFLISFYEKMQSDKGSIPDRFSAQQFSDYHSELNMSSLELGDSALYFCASSLGQGTGAQETQYFGPGTRLLVL.

Concerning this clonotype: At one boundary the junction diverges from the germline segment, which might be a read error. This chain links TRBV3-1 with TRBJ1-1; D unclear. In germline, CDR1 is LGHDT, CDR2 YNNKEL (reference sequence). The CDR3 is made up of 14 amino acids. CDR3 DNA sequence: TGTGCCAACAGCCAAGATATCAAGAACACTGAAGCTTTCTTT. Translation: CANSQDIKNTEAFF.

This clonotype has only a few counts. The chain links TRBV5-1 to TRBJ2-1; maybe TRBD2 (7 bases). There are 15 residues in the CDR3. V lost 2 bases, J lost 6 bases, and 15 bases lay in between. Germline assignment: CDR1 SGHRS and CDR2 YFSETQ. For the CDR3, the DNA is TGCGCCAGCAGCTTTACAGGGAGGGGAGTCAATGAGCAGTTCTTC. Translated: CASSFTGRGVNEQFF.

This clonotype occurred a few times. The junction departs from the called germline gene at one end, perhaps through a read error. The chain recombines TRBV5-1 with TRBJ2-7; TRBD1 aligns across 9 bases. Germline V gene sequence: CDR1 SGHRS, CDR2 YFSETQ. The CDR3 extends over 15 amino acids. The CDR3 loop reads CAGSNRDRDLYEQYF. DNA for the CDR3: TGCGCCGGCAGCAACCGGGACAGGGACCTTTACGAGCAGTACTTC.

The chain has TRBV2 and TRBJ1-1, with unresolved D. The CDR3 totals 14 residues. V lost 9 bases, J lost 3 bases, and 17 bases lay in between. Germline assignment: CDR1 SNHLY and CDR2 FYNNEI. The CDR3, as DNA: TGTGCCAGTGCCCGGCTCATCCGCGACACTGAAGCTTTCTTT. This encodes CASARLIRDTEAFF.

This clonotype was picked up a small number of times. The chain carries TRBV12-3 or TRBV12-4 and TRBJ2-1, with D perhaps TRBD1 (6 bases). The CDR3 totals 16 residues. V was cut by 7 bases and J by 2 bases, with 18 bases left in between. DNA for the CDR3: TGTGCCAGCATTGACGGACAGCGACGGACCTACAATGAGCAGTTCTTC. Its translation is CASIDGQRRTYNEQFF.

The chain couples TRBV6-5 to TRBJ2-1, with 7 nucleotides matching TRBD1. V lost 5 bases, J lost 6 bases, and 10 bases stayed unmatched. The CDR3 extends over 15 amino acids. In germline, CDR1 is MNHEY, CDR2 SVGAGI. In nucleotides, the CDR3 is TGTGCCAGCAGTCCGACAGGGTTTGGGATCAATGAGCAGTTCTTC. Translated, it gives CASSPTGFGINEQFF.

The V call is TRBV4-1, the J call TRBJ1-4; TRBD1 aligns across 9 bases. The germline V gene has CDR1 MGHRA and CDR2 YSYEKL. V lost 5 bases and J lost 5; bases outside the gene matches: 3. This CDR3 has 14 residues. The CDR3 DNA reads TGCGCCAGCAGCGACGGACAGGGGAATGAAAAACTGTTTTTT. It specifies CASSDGQGNEKLFF.

This clonotype was observed a handful of times. This sequence joins TRBV10-3 and TRBJ1-2; 7 nucleotides align to TRBD1. Unmatched junction bases numbered 5, after V lost 2 bases and J lost 8 bases. The germline V gene has CDR1 ENHRY and CDR2 SYGVKD. The CDR3 extends over 13 amino acids. This chain's CDR3 is CAISERQGVGYTF. The CDR3 DNA reads TGTGCCATCAGTGAGAGACAGGGAGTCGGCTACACCTTC.

This clonotype was recorded a few times. The rearrangement joins TRBV28 to TRBJ1-1; D is undetermined. The CDR3 is 12 residues long. Germline-derived CDR1 and CDR2 are MDHEN and SYDVKM. Trimming left V 9 bases short and J 4 bases short, with 12 bases between. CDR3 sequence (DNA): TGTGCCAGTACCCCGGGAACCACTGAAGCTTTCTTT. It codes for CASTPGTTEAFF.

This clonotype has more than one count but fewer than ten. This chain uses TRBV28 with TRBJ2-5, with D perhaps matching TRBD1 or TRBD2 (6 bases each). Trimming took 4 bases from V and 7 from J, leaving 10 bases between them. The CDR3 contains 12 residues. Germline V gene sequence: CDR1 MDHEN, CDR2 SYDVKM. This chain's CDR3 is CASSSGDWTQYF. In DNA, the CDR3 is TGTGCCAGCAGTTCAGGGGACTGGACCCAGTACTTC.

This clonotype was recorded a few times. V usage is TRBV27 and J usage is TRBJ1-5, with TRBD1 as a possible D gene (5 bases). Germline assignment: CDR1 MNHEY and CDR2 SMNVEV (reference sequence). V was pared by 8 bases and J by 5 bases, with 19 bases between. This CDR3 spans 15 amino acids. CDR3 bases: TGTGCCAGCGGTTCCGGCCTCGTGGGGCATCAGCCCCAGCATTTT. Its translation: CASGSGLVGHQPQHF.

Only a few counts were recorded for this clonotype. This chain links TRBV29-1 with TRBJ1-2; D uncertain. Trimming cost V 4 bases and J 8 bases, with 11 bases left between them. The CDR3 covers 11 residues. Looked up from germline, CDR1 is SQVTM and CDR2 is ANQGSEA. The CDR3 nucleotides read TGCAGCGTTGCTCTCTCGGGGGGCTACACCTTC. It codes for CSVALSGGYTF.

This rearrangement joins TRBV6-1 to TRBJ2-7; tentatively, D is TRBD1 (6 bases). V lost 5 bases and J 2 bases, leaving 19 bases between the germline ends. Germline lookup yields CDR1 MNHNS and CDR2 SASEGT. CDR3 length: 16 amino acids. The CDR3 loop is CASSKSHGTSPYEQYF. In DNA form, the CDR3 reads TGTGCCAGCAGTAAAAGCCACGGGACATCTCCCTACGAGCAGTACTTC.

The V and J genes are TRBV2 and TRBJ2-2; TRBD1 aligns across 8 bases. Germline loops: CDR1 SNHLY, CDR2 FYNNEI. The CDR3 sequence is 15 residues long. The J segment lost 0 bases and the V segment lost 6 bases, leaving 3 bases of the junction unmatched. The CDR3 nucleotides read TGTGCCAGCAGGGGGGACAGGTCGAACACCGGGGAGCTGTTTTTT. Residues: CASRGDRSNTGELFF.

The chain is built from TRBV12-3 or TRBV12-4 and TRBJ2-7; D assignment may be TRBD1 or TRBD2 (5 bases each). V lost 7 bases and J lost 0, with 10 bases in between. The CDR3 length is 13 residues. The CDR3 DNA sequence: TGTGCCAGCAACCTGGGGACCTCCTACGAGCAGTACTTC. Its translation is CASNLGTSYEQYF.

This clonotype was seen a few times. This sequence joins TRBV9 and TRBJ2-3; TRBD2 is a possible D gene (5 bases). The CDR3 is 14 residues long. V was clipped by 7 bases and J by 0 bases, with 12 bases between them. Germline CDR1 SGDLS, CDR2 YYNGEE. The CDR3 region has the DNA TGTGCCAGCGGGAGCGGAGGCAGCACAGATACGCAGTATTTT. It is translated as CASGSGGSTDTQYF. The whole variable domain, filled in from reference TRBV9 and TRBJ2-3, reads DSGVTQTPKHLITATGQRVTLRCSPRSGDLSVYWYQQSLDQGLQFLIQYYNGEERAKGNILERFSAQQFPDLHSELNLSSLELGDSALYFCASGSGGSTDTQYFGPGTRLTVL.

A few counts support this clonotype. The rearrangement links TRBV29-1 to TRBJ2-5; D gene ambiguous. The CDR3 covers 13 residues. Germline CDR1 reads SQVTM; CDR2 reads ANQGSEA. The ends were cut back, 5 bases at V and 0 bases at J, with 10 bases in the middle. CDR3 region: CSVYYHNQETQYF. DNA for the CDR3: TGCAGCGTTTATTACCACAACCAAGAGACCCAGTACTTC. Full variable domain (rest looked up from reference TRBV29-1 and TRBJ2-5): SAVISQKPSRDICQRGTSLTIQCQVDSQVTMMFWYRQQPGQSLTLIATANQGSEATYESGFVIDKFPISRPNLTFSTLTVSNMSPEDSSIYLCSVYYHNQETQYFGPGTRLLVL.